The 5 T cell receptor beta chains below all came from one sample that was sequenced in a study of blood T cell repertoires in COVID-19. Generated by immunoSEQ multiplex PCR, the TCRdb table keeps only in-frame clones and is missing some. The sample records roughly 70,000 clones, 86% being singletons. The sequenced sample was peripheral blood. The origin of the receptors is a man aged 50 to 59 with active COVID-19.

V usage is TRBV6-4 and J usage is TRBJ2-3; TRBD2 aligns across 10 bases. The J segment lost 2 bases and the V segment lost 4 bases, leaving 6 bases of the junction unmatched. The CDR3 consists of 16 residues. Germline V gives CDR1 MRHNA, CDR2 SNTAGT. For the CDR3, the DNA is TGTGCCAGCAGTGGGAGCGGGAGGGCCACCACAGATACGCAGTATTTT. Amino acid sequence: CASSGSGRATTDTQYF.

The J gene is TRBJ2-7, the V gene TRBV10-1; 9 bases agree with TRBD2. Trimming removed 7 bases from V and 0 bases from J; junction bases left unmatched: 4. Per germline, CDR1 WNHNN and CDR2 SYGVQD (reference sequence). CDR3 length equals 14 residues. In DNA form, the CDR3 reads TGCGCCAGCACTAGCGGGATCTGCTCCTACGAGCAGTACTTC. It encodes CASTSGICSYEQYF.

The chain uses TRBV12-5 and TRBJ1-2; 7 bases are shared with TRBD1. CDR3 length: 15 amino acids. Germline trimming cut 7 bases from V and 3 bases from J; bases unmatched to any gene: 11. Germline loops: CDR1 LGHNT, CDR2 FRNRAP. As DNA, the CDR3 is TGTGCTAGTGCCACAACCGTCAGGGGGGACTATGGCTACACCTTC. Translation gives CASATTVRGDYGYTF.

V gene TRBV19 combines with J gene TRBJ1-3; D gene uncertain. CDR1 LNHDA and CDR2 SQIVND come from the germline V gene (reference sequence). CDR3 length equals 15 residues. Trimming took 3 bases from V and 1 from J, leaving 10 bases between them. The CDR3 DNA reads as TGTGCCAGTAGTATGCGCCTCATGTCTGGAAACACCATATATTTT. Its translation: CASSMRLMSGNTIYF.

The chain couples TRBV9 to TRBJ1-1; D not resolved. Germline CDR1 SGDLS, CDR2 YYNGEE. Trimming pared 4 bases from V and 1 base from J, leaving 14 bases between. The CDR3 has 15 residues. In DNA form, the CDR3 reads TGTGCCAGCAGCCCAAAGTCGGGGTGGAACACTGAAGCTTTCTTT. Protein product: CASSPKSGWNTEAFF.